This is a list of T cell receptor beta chains from one sample in a study of naive CD8 T cells in extremely preterm neonates. Repertoires were generated with immunoSEQ multiplex PCR, while TCRdb's copy carries only in-frame clones and drops some. The top ten hold roughly 0.99% of the sample, which has tens of thousands of clones, around 88% seen once. The source material was naive CD8+ T cells from cord blood. These receptors all come from a boy who was born preterm. The CDR3 runs from the conserved cysteine through the conserved F or W. A D gene is named only where the DNA matches it firmly. Some rows have no size entry. The others give once, few or many, or a class for an expanded clone.

j_call d_call v_call clone_size cdr3_aa cdr3_nt
TRBJ1-2 NA TRBV19 NA CASSIGRGRWGYTF TGTGCCAGTAGTATAGGACGAGGGAGATGGGGCTACACCTTC
TRBJ1-4 TRBD1 TRBV6-1 NA CASSADRATNEKLFF TGTGCCAGCAGTGCAGACAGGGCCACTAATGAAAAACTGTTTTTT
TRBJ2-3 TRBD1 TRBV7-9 NA CASSQNRGPTDTQYF TGTGCCAGCAGTCAAAACAGGGGGCCCACAGATACGCAGTATTTT
TRBJ2-7 NA TRBV4-2 NA CASSQDLRGRTTYEQYF TGTGCCAGCAGCCAAGATCTTAGGGGTCGGACAACCTACGAGCAGTACTTC
TRBJ2-2 NA TRBV5-1 NA CASSLPQGGELFF TGCGCCAGCAGCTTGCCCCAGGGGGGGGAGCTGTTTTTT
TRBJ2-7 NA TRBV11-1 NA CASSLGNEQYF TGTGCCAGCAGCTTAGGAAACGAGCAGTACTTC
TRBJ1-4 NA TRBV21-1 NA CASSKADSEKLFF TGTGCCAGCAGCAAAGCGGACAGTGAAAAACTGTTTTTT
TRBJ1-5 NA TRBV21-1 NA CASSKEGGSNQPQHF TGTGCCAGCAGCAAAGAAGGGGGGAGCAATCAGCCCCAGCATTTT
TRBJ1-2 TRBD1 TRBV30 NA CAWWTGNGYTF TGTGCCTGGTGGACAGGGAATGGCTACACCTTC
TRBJ2-5 TRBD2 TRBV10-3 NA CAISEPGLAGEGTQYF TGTGCCATCAGTGAGCCCGGACTAGCGGGGGAGGGGACCCAGTACTTC
TRBJ1-5 NA TRBV21-1 NA CASSKKGTGGNQPQHF TGTGCCAGCAGCAAAAAAGGGACAGGGGGCAATCAGCCCCAGCATTTT
TRBJ2-7 TRBD1 TRBV27 NA CASSFETGGYEQYF TGTGCCAGCAGTTTTGAGACAGGGGGCTACGAGCAGTACTTC
TRBJ1-3 TRBD1 TRBV30 NA CAWSDRGGNTIYF TGTGCCTGGAGTGACAGGGGCGGAAACACCATATATTTT
TRBJ2-3 NA TRBV6-1 once CASTFGGTDTQYF TGTGCCAGCACTTTCGGGGGCACAGATACGCAGTATTTT
TRBJ1-1 NA TRBV7-9 NA CASSLGRTEAFF TGTGCCAGCAGCTTAGGGAGGACTGAAGCTTTCTTT
TRBJ1-1 TRBD1 TRBV12-5 NA CASGTPTGVNTEAFF TGTGCTAGTGGTACCCCGACAGGGGTAAACACTGAAGCTTTCTTT
TRBJ2-7 NA TRBV27 NA CASSWDSSYEQYF TGTGCCAGCAGTTGGGATTCCTCCTACGAGCAGTACTTC
TRBJ1-1 NA TRBV6-6 NA CASSYSTEAFF TGTGCCAGCAGTTACAGCACTGAAGCTTTCTTT
TRBJ2-7 NA TRBV4-1 NA CASSQADNSYEQYF TGCGCCAGCAGCCAAGCGGACAACTCCTACGAGCAGTACTTC
TRBJ1-2 TRBD1 TRBV19 NA CASSIGPGGYGYTF TGTGCCAGTAGTATAGGTCCAGGGGGCTATGGCTACACCTTC
TRBJ2-7 NA TRBV23-1 NA CASSQSGRSSYEQYF TGCGCCAGCAGTCAATCGGGCAGATCCTCCTACGAGCAGTACTTC
TRBJ1-1 TRBD1 TRBV19 few CASSITGGTEAFF TGTGCCAGTAGTATAACAGGGGGCACTGAAGCTTTCTTT
TRBJ2-5 TRBD2 TRBV13 NA CASSLLGTSGGLQETQYF TGTGCCAGCAGCTTATTAGGGACTAGCGGGGGACTACAAGAGACCCAGTACTTC
TRBJ2-3 TRBD1 TRBV23-1 NA CASSHTIRGRTDTQYF TGCGCCAGCAGTCACACGATCAGGGGGCGCACAGATACGCAGTATTTT
TRBJ2-1 TRBD2 TRBV10-1 NA CASSSGGANEQFF TGCGCCAGCAGTAGCGGGGGGGCCAATGAGCAGTTCTTC
TRBJ1-1 TRBD1 TRBV19 NA CASSIDRDRGRNTEAFF TGTGCCAGTAGTATAGACCGGGACAGGGGGCGGAACACTGAAGCTTTCTTT
TRBJ2-1 TRBD1 TRBV27 once CASSFTGGNEQFF TGTGCCAGCAGTTTTACAGGGGGCAATGAGCAGTTCTTC
TRBJ1-2 TRBD1 TRBV11-2 NA CASSLAGQDGYTF TGTGCCAGCAGCTTAGCCGGACAGGATGGCTACACCTTC
TRBJ1-3 NA TRBV7-9 few CASSFSRVNKDTIYF TGTGCCAGCAGCTTCTCCAGGGTAAATAAGGACACCATATATTTT
TRBJ1-3 TRBD1 TRBV29-1 NA CSVAGTGGSGNTIYF TGCAGCGTGGCCGGGACAGGGGGCTCTGGAAACACCATATATTTT
TRBJ1-2 NA TRBV5-1 NA CASSLDSGYTF TGCGCCAGCAGCTTGGACAGTGGCTACACCTTC
TRBJ1-2 NA TRBV6-5 NA CASSYSHRANYGYTF TGTGCCAGCAGTTACTCTCACAGGGCTAACTATGGCTACACCTTC